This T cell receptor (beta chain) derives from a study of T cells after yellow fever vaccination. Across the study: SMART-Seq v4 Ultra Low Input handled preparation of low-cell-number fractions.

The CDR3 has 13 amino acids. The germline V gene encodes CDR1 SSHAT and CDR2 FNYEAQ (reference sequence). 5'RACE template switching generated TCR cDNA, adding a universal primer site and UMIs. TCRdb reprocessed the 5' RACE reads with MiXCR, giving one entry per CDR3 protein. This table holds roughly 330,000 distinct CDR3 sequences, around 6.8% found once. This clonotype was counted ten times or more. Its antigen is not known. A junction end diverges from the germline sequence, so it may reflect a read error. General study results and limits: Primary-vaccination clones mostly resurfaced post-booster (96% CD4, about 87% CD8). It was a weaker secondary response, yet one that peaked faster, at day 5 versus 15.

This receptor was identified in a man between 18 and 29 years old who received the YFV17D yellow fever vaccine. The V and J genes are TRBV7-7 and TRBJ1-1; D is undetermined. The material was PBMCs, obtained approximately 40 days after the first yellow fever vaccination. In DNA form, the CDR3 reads TGTGCTAGCAGCGAGACACCGAACACTGAAGCTTTCTTT. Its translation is CASSETPNTEAFF. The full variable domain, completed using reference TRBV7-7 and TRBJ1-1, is GAGVSQSPRYKVTKRGQDVTLRCDPISSHATLYWYQQALGQGPEFLTYFNYEAQPDKSGLPSDRFSAERPEGSISTLTIQRTEQRDSAMYRCASSETPNTEAFFGQGTRLTVV.